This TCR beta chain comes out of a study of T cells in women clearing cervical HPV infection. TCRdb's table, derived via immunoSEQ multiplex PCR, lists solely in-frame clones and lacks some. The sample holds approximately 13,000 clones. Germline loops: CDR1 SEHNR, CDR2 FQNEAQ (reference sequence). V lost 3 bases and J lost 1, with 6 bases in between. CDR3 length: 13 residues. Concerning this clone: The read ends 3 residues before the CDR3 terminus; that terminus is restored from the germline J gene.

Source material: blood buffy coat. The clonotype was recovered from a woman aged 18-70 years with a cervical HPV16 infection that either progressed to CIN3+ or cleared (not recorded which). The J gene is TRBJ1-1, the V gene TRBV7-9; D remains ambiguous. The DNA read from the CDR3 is TGTGCCAGCAGCTTTAGGGCGAACACTGAA. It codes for CASSFRANTE. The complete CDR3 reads CASSFRANTEAFF.